These 4 T cell receptor beta chains were sequenced from one sample in a study of PD-1 blockade in classical Hodgkin lymphoma. TCRdb keeps only in-frame clones here, not all; method: immunoSEQ multiplex PCR. The data hold 13,000 or so clones, with over 80% observed a single time. After autologous stem cell transplantation all patients relapsed, and prior brentuximab vedotin exposure differed between cohorts. The specimen comprised peripheral blood mononuclear cells (PBMCs), sampled at baseline. Receptors were obtained from a human donor with classical Hodgkin lymphoma.

This clone is classed as medium-sized. CDR3 DNA: TGTGCCAGCAGCCAAGACCAGGGAAGCACAGATACGCAGTATTTT. It is translated as CASSQDQGSTDTQYF. The genes are TRBV4-2 and TRBJ2-3; D may be TRBD1 (5 bases). The CDR3 has 15 residues. Germline V lookup: CDR1 LGHNA, CDR2 YNFKEQ. V lost 0 bases and J 0 bases, leaving 7 bases between the germline ends.

This clone was counted a few times. The gene calls are TRBV7-3 and TRBJ1-6, with TRBD1 matching 8 bases. In germline, CDR1 is SGHTA, CDR2 FQGTGA. The CDR3 is 15 amino acids. The J segment lost 9 bases and the V segment lost 5 bases, leaving 9 bases of the junction unmatched. The CDR3 nucleotides are TGTGCCAGCAGCCCTCAGGGGGCGATAGGTTCACCCCTCCACTTT. It encodes CASSPQGAIGSPLHF. Filled out from reference TRBV7-3 and TRBJ1-6, the complete variable domain reads GAGVSQTPSNKVTEKGKYVELRCDPISGHTALYWYRQSLGQGPEFLIYFQGTGAADDSGLPNDRFFAVRPEGSVSTLKIQRTERGDSAVYLCASSPQGAIGSPLHFGNGTRLTVT.

This clone appeared a single time. The chain is built from TRBV19 and TRBJ2-5; tentative D call: TRBD1 (6 bases). The J call may be wrong; the DNA end is better matched by TRBJ2-7. The germline V gene has CDR1 LNHDA and CDR2 SQIVND (reference sequence). The CDR3 totals 15 residues. This CDR3 reads CASSEVGAPSYEQYF. CDR3 in DNA: TGTGCCAGTAGTGAGGTGGGGGCTCCTTCCTACGAGCAGTACTTC.

V and J are TRBV4-1 and TRBJ2-1; 9 nucleotides agree with TRBD2. The trim removed 4 bases at V and 7 bases at J, leaving 8 bases unmatched. CDR3 length: 15 amino acids. Germline loops: CDR1 MGHRA, CDR2 YSYEKL. Here the CDR3 DNA reads TGCGCCAGCAGCCGGGACGCGGGGGGGGTAAATGAGCAGTTCTTC. This sequence encodes CASSRDAGGVNEQFF.